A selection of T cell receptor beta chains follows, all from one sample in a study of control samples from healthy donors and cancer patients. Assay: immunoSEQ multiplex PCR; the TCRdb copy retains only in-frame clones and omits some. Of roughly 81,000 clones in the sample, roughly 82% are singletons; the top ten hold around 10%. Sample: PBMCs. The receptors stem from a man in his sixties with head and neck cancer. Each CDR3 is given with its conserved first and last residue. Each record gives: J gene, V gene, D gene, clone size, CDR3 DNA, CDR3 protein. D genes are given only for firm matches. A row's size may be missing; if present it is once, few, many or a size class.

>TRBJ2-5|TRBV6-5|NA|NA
TGTGCCAGCAGGACCGGATCCCAGAGGGAGACCCAGTACTTC
CASRTGSQRETQYF
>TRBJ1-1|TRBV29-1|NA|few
TGCAGCGGATCAGGAGGGACTGAAGCTTTCTTT
CSGSGGTEAFF
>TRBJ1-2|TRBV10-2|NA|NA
TGCGCCAGCAGGACAGGTCCCGAGGGGTATGGCTACACCTTC
CASRTGPEGYGYTF
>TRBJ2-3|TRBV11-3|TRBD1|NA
TGTGCCAGCAGCAAGGGACAGGGGGTAGCTACAGATACGCAGTATTTT
CASSKGQGVATDTQYF
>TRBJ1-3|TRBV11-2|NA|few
TGTGCCAGCAGCTCCCTCAGGGTGGACACCATATATTTT
CASSSLRVDTIYF
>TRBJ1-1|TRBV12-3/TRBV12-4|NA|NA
TGTGCCAGCAGTTTAGGGCCTGTAACTGAAGCTTTCTTT
CASSLGPVTEAFF
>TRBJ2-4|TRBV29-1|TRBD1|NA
TGCAGCGTCCGGGACAGGGCCAAAAACATTCAGTACTTC
CSVRDRAKNIQYF
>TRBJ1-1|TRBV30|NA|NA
TGTGCCTGGAGTCTCCAGGGCGCTGAAGCTTTCTTT
CAWSLQGAEAFF
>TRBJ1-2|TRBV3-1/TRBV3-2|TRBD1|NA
TGTGCCAGCAGCCCTGGGGCCCCGGGACAGGGAAACGGCTACACCTTC
CASSPGAPGQGNGYTF
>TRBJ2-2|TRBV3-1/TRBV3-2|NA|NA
TGTGCCAGCAGCCAGGACTGGCACCGGGAGCTGTTTTTT
CASSQDWHRELFF
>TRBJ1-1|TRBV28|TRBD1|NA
TGTGCCAGCAGGGAAGACAGGGGGCTGGATCAGGCTTTCTTT
CASREDRGLDQAFF
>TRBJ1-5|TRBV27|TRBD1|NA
TGTGCCAGCAGTTTAAGGACAGGGAGGCAGCCCCAGCATTTT
CASSLRTGRQPQHF
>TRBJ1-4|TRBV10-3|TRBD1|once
TGTGCCATCAGTGATCTACCGGGACAGGTTAATGAAAAACTGTTTTTT
CAISDLPGQVNEKLFF
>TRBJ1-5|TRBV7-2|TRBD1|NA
TGTGCCAGCAGCTTATTGGGGACAGACAATCAGCCCCAGCATTTT
CASSLLGTDNQPQHF
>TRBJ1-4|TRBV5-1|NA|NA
TGCGCCAGCAGCTTAAACACCGGGACCGATGGAAAACTGTTTTTT
CASSLNTGTDGKLFF
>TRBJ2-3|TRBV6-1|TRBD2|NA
TGTGCCAGCAGTGATGGCGGGGGAACAGATACGCAGTATTTT
CASSDGGGTDTQYF
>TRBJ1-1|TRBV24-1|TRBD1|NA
TGTGCCACCAGTGATTTGGACAGGGGGCCCGCGGACACTGAAGCTTTCTTT
CATSDLDRGPADTEAFF
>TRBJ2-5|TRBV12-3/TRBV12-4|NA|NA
TGTGCCAGCAGAAAGCGGGAGACCCAGTACTTC
CASRKRETQYF
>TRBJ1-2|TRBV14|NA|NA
TGTGCCAGTAAACGGACGGAGTCTAACTATGGCTACACCTTC
CASKRTESNYGYTF
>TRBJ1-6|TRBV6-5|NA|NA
TGTGCCAGCCAACCCGGCCCAAATTCACCCCTCCACTTT
CASQPGPNSPLHF
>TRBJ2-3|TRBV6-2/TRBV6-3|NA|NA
TGTGCCAGCAGTCCACAGGGTGCACACACAGATACGCAGTATTTT
CASSPQGAHTDTQYF
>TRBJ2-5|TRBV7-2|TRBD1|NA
TGTGCCAGCAGCCCGCGGACAGGCGGGCGAGAGACCCAGTACTTC
CASSPRTGGRETQYF
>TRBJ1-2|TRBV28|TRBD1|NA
TGTGCCAGCAGTTTGGGCCAGGGGGCGAGCTATGGCTACACCTTC
CASSLGQGASYGYTF
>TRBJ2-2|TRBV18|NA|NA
TGTGCCAGCTCACCGCAACATGGGTCGAACACCGGGGAGCTGTTTTTT
CASSPQHGSNTGELFF
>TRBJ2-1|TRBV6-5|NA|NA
TGTGCCAGCACCCGATTGGGGGGAGTCAATGAGCAGTTCTTC
CASTRLGGVNEQFF
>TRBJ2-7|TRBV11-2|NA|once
TGTGCCAGCAGCTTAAGCAGCTACGAGCAGTACTTC
CASSLSSYEQYF
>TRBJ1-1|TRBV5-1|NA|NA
TGCGCCAGCAGCTTCGTGCTACTGGATGGGAGCACTGAAGCTTTCTTT
CASSFVLLDGSTEAFF
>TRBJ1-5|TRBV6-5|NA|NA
TGTGCCAGCAGTCTCGGGATTTATAGCAATCAGCCCCAGCATTTT
CASSLGIYSNQPQHF
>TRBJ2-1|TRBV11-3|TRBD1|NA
TGTGCCAGCAGCTTAGTCTTCGGGACAGGGTACGATGAGCAGTTCTTC
CASSLVFGTGYDEQFF
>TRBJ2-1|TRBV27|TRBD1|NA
TGTGCCAGCAGACGTAGGACAGGAAAGGCCCTAAGCTCCTACAATGAGCAGTTCTTC
CASRRRTGKALSSYNEQFF
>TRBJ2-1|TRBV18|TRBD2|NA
TGTGCCAGCTCACCTGGGGGAGGGTCCTACAATGAGCAGTTCTTC
CASSPGGGSYNEQFF
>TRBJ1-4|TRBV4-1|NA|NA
TGCGCCAGCAGCCTCCGGCAGGGAATTTTGGGTGAAAAACTGTTTTTT
CASSLRQGILGEKLFF
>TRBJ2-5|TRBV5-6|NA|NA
TGTGCCAGCAGACCCTGGATCCAAGAGACCCAGTACTTC
CASRPWIQETQYF
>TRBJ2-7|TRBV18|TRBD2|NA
TGTGCCAGCTCACCTTCGGGGGAGGGCGAGCAGTACTTC
CASSPSGEGEQYF
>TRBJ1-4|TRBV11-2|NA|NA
TGTGCCAGCAGCTTAGAATATACAACAGGGCCTAATGAAAAACTGTTTTTT
CASSLEYTTGPNEKLFF
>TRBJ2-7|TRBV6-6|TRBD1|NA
TGTGCCAGCAGTTCCGAGGCAGGGGGCACCGACGAGCAGTACTTC
CASSSEAGGTDEQYF
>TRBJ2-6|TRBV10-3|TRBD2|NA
TGTGCCACCCTTTCTAGCGGGAGGGCTGGGGCCAACGTCCTGACTTTC
CATLSSGRAGANVLTF
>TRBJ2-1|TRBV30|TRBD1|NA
TGTGCCTGGAACAGGGGGCACAATGAGCAGTTCTTC
CAWNRGHNEQFF
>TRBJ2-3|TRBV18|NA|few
TGTGCCAGCTCACCACCGAACAGGAAATACACAGATACGCAGTATTTT
CASSPPNRKYTDTQYF
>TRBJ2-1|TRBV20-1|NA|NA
TGCAGTGCTAGTCACCCAGACGGGAGAAATGAGCAGTTCTTC
CSASHPDGRNEQFF
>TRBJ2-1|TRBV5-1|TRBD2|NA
TGCGCCAGCAGCTTAAGCGGGAGAAGCAATGAGCAGTTCTTC
CASSLSGRSNEQFF
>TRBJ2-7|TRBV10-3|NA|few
TGTGCCATCAGCGACTTCAGAGGGCCCAGGGCGATCCACGAGCAGTACTTC
CAISDFRGPRAIHEQYF
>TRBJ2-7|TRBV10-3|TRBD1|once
TGTGCCATCAGTGAGCCACGGACAGGCTACGAGCAGTACTTC
CAISEPRTGYEQYF
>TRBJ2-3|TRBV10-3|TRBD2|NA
TGTGCCATCAGTCGCCAGCGGGAGTCAGATACGCAGTATTTT
CAISRQRESDTQYF
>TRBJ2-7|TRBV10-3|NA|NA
TGTGCCATCAGTGAGAGGACAAATTCCTACGAGCAGTACTTC
CAISERTNSYEQYF
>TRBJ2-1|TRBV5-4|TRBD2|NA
TGTGCCAGCAGCACAGCGGGAGGGACCTACAATGAGCAGTTCTTC
CASSTAGGTYNEQFF
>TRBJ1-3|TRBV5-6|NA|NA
TGTGCCAGCAGCTCGAGGGTCGGGAGCACCATATATTTT
CASSSRVGSTIYF
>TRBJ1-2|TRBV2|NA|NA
TGTGCCAGCCTACATGCGAGCTATGGCTACACCTTC
CASLHASYGYTF
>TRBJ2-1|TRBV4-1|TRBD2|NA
TGCGCCAGCAGCCGAATCATACATGGAGCGGGGGGAAATGAGCAGTTCTTC
CASSRIIHGAGGNEQFF
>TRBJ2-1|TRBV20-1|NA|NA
TGCAGTGCTAGTGCGACGGTCTCCTACAATGAGCAGTTCTTC
CSASATVSYNEQFF
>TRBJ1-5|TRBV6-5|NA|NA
TGTGCCAGCAGCTGGGGGGGACCTAATCAGCCCCAGCATTTT
CASSWGGPNQPQHF
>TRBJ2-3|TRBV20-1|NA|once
TGCAGTGCTCCCCGGGGGGATACGCAGTATTTT
CSAPRGDTQYF
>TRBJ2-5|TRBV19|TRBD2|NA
TGTGCCAGTAGTGGGGGACTAGTCGAGACCCAGTACTTC
CASSGGLVETQYF
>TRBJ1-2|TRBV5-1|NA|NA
TGCGCCAGCAGCTTGGAGGGCAGCGCTTATGGCTACACCTTC
CASSLEGSAYGYTF
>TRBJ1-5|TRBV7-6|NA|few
TGTGCCAGCAGCCCCCATGGCAATCAGCCCCAGCATTTT
CASSPHGNQPQHF
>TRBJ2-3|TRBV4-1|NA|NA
TGCGCCAGCAGCCAAGATAATCGGGGCGGGTTGTCGGCAGATACGCAGTATTTT
CASSQDNRGGLSADTQYF
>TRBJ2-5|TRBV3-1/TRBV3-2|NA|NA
TGTGCCAGCAGCCAACTGGGCCCAGAGACCCAGTACTTC
CASSQLGPETQYF